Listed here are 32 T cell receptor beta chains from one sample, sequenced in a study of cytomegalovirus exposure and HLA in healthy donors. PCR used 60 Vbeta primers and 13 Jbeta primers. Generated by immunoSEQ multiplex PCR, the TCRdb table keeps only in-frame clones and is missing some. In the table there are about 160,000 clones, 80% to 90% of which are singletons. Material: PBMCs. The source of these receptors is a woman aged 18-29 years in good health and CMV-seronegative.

The CDR3 coding sequence is TGTGCCACTTTGACAGGGCCGGCCTACGAGCAGTACTTC. Translating gives CATLTGPAYEQYF. J is TRBJ2-7 and V is TRBV2; TRBD1 aligns across 7 bases. The CDR3 contains 13 residues. Germline lookup yields CDR1 SNHLY and CDR2 FYNNEI. The ends lost 10 bases at V and 2 bases at J; junction bases unmatched: 8.

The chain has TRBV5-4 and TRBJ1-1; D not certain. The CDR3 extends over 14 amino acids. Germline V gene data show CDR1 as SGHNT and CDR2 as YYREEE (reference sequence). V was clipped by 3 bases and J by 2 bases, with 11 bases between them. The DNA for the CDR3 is TGTGCCAGCAGCTCTGGCCGGGGTAACACTGAAGCTTTCTTT. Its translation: CASSSGRGNTEAFF. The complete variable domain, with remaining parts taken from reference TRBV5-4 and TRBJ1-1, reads ETGVTQSPTHLIKTRGQQVTLRCSSQSGHNTVSWYQQALGQGPQFIFQYYREEENGRGNFPPRFSGLQFPNYSSELNVNALELDDSALYLCASSSGRGNTEAFFGQGTRLTVV.

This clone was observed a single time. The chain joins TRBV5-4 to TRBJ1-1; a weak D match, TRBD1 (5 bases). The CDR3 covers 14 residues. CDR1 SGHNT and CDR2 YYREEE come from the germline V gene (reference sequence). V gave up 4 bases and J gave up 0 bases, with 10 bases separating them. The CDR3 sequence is CASSVQGVNTEAFF. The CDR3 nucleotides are TGTGCCAGCAGCGTGCAGGGCGTGAACACTGAAGCTTTCTTT.

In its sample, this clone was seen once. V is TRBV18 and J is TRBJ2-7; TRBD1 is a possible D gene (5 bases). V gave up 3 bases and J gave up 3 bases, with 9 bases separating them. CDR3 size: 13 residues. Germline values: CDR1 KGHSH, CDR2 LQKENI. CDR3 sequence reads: CASSPQGSYEQYF. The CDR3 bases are TGTGCCAGCTCACCCCAGGGTAGCTACGAGCAGTACTTC.

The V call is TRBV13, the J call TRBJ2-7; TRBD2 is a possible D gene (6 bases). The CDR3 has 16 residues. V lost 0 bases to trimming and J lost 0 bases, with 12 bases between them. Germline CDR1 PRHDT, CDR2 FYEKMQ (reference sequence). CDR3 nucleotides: TGTGCCAGCAGCTTAGGCCGGGCGGGGTCCTCCTACGAGCAGTACTTC. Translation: CASSLGRAGSSYEQYF.

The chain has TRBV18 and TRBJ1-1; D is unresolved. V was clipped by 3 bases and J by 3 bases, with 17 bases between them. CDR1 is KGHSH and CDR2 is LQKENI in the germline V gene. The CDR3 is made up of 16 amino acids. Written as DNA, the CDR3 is TGTGCCAGCTCACCCAACCGGGGTAGTTTGGACACTGAAGCTTTCTTT. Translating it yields CASSPNRGSLDTEAFF.

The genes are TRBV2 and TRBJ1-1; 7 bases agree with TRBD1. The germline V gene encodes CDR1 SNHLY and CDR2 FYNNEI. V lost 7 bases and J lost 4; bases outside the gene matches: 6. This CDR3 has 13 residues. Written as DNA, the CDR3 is TGTGCCAGCAAGACAGGGTGGGCCACTGAAGCTTTCTTT. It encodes CASKTGWATEAFF.

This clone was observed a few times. The CDR3 nucleotides read TGTGCCAGTAGTATGGGGGAGGGAAAGGATACGCAGTATTTT. As protein: CASSMGEGKDTQYF. V gene TRBV19 combines with J gene TRBJ2-3; 7 nucleotides agree with TRBD2. The J segment lost 6 bases and the V segment lost 3 bases, leaving 6 bases of the junction unmatched. Germline assignment: CDR1 LNHDA and CDR2 SQIVND (reference sequence). CDR3 length: 14 amino acids.

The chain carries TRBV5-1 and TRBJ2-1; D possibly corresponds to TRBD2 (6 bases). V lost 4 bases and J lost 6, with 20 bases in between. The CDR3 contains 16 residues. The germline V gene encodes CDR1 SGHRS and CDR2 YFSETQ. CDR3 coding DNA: TGCGCCAGCAGCCTTACTCAGACTAGTTGGCTCAATGAGCAGTTCTTC. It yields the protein CASSLTQTSWLNEQFF.

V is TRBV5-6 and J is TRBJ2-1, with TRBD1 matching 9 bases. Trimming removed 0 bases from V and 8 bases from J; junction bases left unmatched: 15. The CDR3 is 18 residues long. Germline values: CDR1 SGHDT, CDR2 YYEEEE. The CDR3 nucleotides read TGTGCCAGCAGCTTGGTCCAAATTGGTTATAACAGGGGGCATGAGCAGTTCTTC. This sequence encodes CASSLVQIGYNRGHEQFF.

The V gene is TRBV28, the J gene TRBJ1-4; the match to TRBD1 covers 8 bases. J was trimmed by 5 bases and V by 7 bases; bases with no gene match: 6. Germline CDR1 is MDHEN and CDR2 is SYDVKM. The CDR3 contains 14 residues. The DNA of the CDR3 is TGTGCCAGCACTCTGGACAGGGTGAATGAAAAACTGTTTTTT. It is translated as CASTLDRVNEKLFF.

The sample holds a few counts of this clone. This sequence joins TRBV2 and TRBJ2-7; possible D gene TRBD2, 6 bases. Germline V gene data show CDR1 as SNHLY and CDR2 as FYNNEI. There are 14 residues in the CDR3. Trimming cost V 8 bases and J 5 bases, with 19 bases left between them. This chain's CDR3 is CASLMAGPVDEQYF. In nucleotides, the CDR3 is TGTGCCAGCCTTATGGCGGGACCTGTCGACGAGCAGTACTTC.

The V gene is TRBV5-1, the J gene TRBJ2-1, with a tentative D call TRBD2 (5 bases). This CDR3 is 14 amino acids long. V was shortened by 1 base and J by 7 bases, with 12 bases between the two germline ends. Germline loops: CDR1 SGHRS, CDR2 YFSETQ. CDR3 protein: CASSLPISGNEQFF. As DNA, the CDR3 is TGCGCCAGCAGCTTGCCTATATCGGGGAATGAGCAGTTCTTC.

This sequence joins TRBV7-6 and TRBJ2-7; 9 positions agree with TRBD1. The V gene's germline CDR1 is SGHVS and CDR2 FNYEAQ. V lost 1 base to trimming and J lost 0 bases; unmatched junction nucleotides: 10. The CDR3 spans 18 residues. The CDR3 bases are TGTGCCAGCAGCTTAGGACCGGGGACAGGGTCCCGCTCCTACGAGCAGTACTTC. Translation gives CASSLGPGTGSRSYEQYF.

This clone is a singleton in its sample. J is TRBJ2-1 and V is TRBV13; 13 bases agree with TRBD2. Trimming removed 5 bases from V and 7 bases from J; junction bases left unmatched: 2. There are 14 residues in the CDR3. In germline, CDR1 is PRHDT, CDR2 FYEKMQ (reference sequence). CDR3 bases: TGTGCCAGCAGCACGGGACTAGCGGGGAATGAGCAGTTCTTC. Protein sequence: CASSTGLAGNEQFF. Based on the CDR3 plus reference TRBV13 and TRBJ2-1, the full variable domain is AAGVIQSPRHLIKEKRETATLKCYPIPRHDTVYWYQQGPGQDPQFLISFYEKMQSDKGSIPDRFSAQQFSDYHSELNMSSLELGDSALYFCASSTGLAGNEQFFGPGTRLTVL.

CDR3 protein: CASSISSGGYEQYF. CDR3 coding DNA: TGTGCCAGTAGTATTTCTAGCGGGGGGTACGAGCAGTACTTC. The V call is TRBV19, the J call TRBJ2-7; the match to TRBD2 covers 11 bases. This CDR3 is 14 amino acids long. With 3 bases clipped from V and 4 bases from J, the junction kept 2 bases outside the gene matches. Germline V gene sequence: CDR1 LNHDA, CDR2 SQIVND (reference sequence).

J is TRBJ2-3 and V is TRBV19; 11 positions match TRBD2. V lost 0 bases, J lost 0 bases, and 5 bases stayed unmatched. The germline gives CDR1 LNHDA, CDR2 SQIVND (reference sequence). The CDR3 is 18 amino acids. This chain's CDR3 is CASSIDRGTSGSTDTQYF. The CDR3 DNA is TGTGCCAGTAGTATAGATAGAGGGACTAGCGGTAGCACAGATACGCAGTATTTT. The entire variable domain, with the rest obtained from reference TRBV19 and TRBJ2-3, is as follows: DGGITQSPKYLFRKEGQNVTLSCEQNLNHDAMYWYRQDPGQGLRLIYYSQIVNDFQKGDIAEGYSVSREKKESFPLTVTSAQKNPTAFYLCASSIDRGTSGSTDTQYFGPGTRLTVL.

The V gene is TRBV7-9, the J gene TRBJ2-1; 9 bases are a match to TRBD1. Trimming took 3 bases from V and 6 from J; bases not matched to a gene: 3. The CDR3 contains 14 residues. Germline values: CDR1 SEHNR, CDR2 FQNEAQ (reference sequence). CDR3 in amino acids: CASSLLTGGNEQFF. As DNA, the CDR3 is TGTGCCAGCAGCTTGTTGACAGGGGGCAATGAGCAGTTCTTC.

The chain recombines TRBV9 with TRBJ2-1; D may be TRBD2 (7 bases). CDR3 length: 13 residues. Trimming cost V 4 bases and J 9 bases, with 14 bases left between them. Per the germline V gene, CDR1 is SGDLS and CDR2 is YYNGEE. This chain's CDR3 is CASSPRGGGEQFF. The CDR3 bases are TGTGCCAGCAGCCCGAGGGGGGGAGGTGAGCAGTTCTTC.

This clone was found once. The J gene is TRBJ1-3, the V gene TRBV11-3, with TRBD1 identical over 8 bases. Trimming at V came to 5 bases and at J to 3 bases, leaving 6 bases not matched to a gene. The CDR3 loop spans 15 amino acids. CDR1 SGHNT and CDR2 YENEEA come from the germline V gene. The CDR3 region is CASSTDRGFGNTIYF. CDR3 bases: TGTGCCAGCAGCACAGACAGGGGATTTGGAAACACCATATATTTT.

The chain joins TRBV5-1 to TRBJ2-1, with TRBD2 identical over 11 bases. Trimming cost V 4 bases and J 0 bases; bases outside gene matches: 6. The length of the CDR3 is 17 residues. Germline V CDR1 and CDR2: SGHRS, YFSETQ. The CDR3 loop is CASSVGLAGPSYNEQFF. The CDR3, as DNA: TGCGCCAGCAGCGTAGGACTAGCGGGTCCCTCCTACAATGAGCAGTTCTTC. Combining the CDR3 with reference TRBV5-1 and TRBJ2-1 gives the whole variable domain KAGVTQTPRYLIKTRGQQVTLSCSPISGHRSVSWYQQTPGQGLQFLFEYFSETQRNKGNFPGRFSGRQFSNSRSEMNVSTLELGDSALYLCASSVGLAGPSYNEQFFGPGTRLTVL.

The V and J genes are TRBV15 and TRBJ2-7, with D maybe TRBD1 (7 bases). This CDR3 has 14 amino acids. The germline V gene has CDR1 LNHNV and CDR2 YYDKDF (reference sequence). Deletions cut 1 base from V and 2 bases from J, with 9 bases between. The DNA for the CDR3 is TGTGCCACCAGCAGAGGCGGGACAGCCTACGAGCAGTACTTC. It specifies CATSRGGTAYEQYF.

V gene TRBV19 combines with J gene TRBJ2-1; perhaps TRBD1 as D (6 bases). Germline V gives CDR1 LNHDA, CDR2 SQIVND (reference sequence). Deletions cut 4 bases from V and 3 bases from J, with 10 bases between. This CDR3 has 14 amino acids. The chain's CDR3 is CASSKGVRYNEQFF. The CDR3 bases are TGTGCCAGTAGTAAGGGGGTCCGCTACAATGAGCAGTTCTTC. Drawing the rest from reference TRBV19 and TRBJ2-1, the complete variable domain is DGGITQSPKYLFRKEGQNVTLSCEQNLNHDAMYWYRQDPGQGLRLIYYSQIVNDFQKGDIAEGYSVSREKKESFPLTVTSAQKNPTAFYLCASSKGVRYNEQFFGPGTRLTVL.

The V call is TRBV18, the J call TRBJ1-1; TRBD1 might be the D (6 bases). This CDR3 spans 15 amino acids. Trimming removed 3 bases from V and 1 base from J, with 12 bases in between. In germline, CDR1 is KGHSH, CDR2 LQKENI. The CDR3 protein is CASSPLGQTNTEAFF. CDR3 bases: TGTGCCAGCTCACCCCTCGGACAGACGAACACTGAAGCTTTCTTT.

The CDR3 DNA is TGTGCCAGCAATTCCGGGACAGGGGGGTACGAGCAGTACTTC. Protein sequence: CASNSGTGGYEQYF. J is TRBJ2-7 and V is TRBV6-1; 11 bases agree with TRBD1. V gave up 7 bases and J gave up 4 bases; unmatched junction bases: 6. Per germline, CDR1 MNHNS and CDR2 SASEGT. The CDR3 is 14 amino acids.

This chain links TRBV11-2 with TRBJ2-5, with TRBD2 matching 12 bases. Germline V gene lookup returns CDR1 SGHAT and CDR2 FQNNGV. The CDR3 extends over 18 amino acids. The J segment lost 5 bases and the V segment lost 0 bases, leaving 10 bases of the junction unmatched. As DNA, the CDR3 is TGTGCCAGCAGCTTAGATTGGGATGCGACTAGCGGGAGTGAGACCCAGTACTTC. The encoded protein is CASSLDWDATSGSETQYF.

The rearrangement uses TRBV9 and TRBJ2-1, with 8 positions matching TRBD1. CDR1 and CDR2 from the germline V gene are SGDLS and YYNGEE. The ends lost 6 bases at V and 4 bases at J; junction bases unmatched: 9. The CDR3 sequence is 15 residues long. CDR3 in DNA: TGTGCCAGCACCCCAGGGGGCGGGGTATACAATGAGCAGTTCTTC. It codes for CASTPGGGVYNEQFF.

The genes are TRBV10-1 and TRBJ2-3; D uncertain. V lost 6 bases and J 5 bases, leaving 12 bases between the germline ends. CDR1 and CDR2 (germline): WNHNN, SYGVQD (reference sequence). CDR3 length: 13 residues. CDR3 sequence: CASRSRSGDTQYF. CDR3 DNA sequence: TGCGCCAGCAGGTCCCGTAGTGGAGATACGCAGTATTTT.

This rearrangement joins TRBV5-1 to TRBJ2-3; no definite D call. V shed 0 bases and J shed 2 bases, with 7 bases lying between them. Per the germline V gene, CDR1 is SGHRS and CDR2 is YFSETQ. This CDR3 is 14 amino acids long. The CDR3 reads CASSLGRPTDTQYF. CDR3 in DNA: TGCGCCAGCAGCTTGGGCAGGCCCACAGATACGCAGTATTTT.

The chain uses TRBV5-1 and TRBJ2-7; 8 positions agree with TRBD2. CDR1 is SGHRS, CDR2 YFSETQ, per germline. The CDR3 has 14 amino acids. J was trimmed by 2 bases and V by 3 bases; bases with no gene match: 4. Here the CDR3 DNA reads TGCGCCAGCAGCTCGGGAGGGGGAGCCTACGAGCAGTACTTC. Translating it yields CASSSGGGAYEQYF.

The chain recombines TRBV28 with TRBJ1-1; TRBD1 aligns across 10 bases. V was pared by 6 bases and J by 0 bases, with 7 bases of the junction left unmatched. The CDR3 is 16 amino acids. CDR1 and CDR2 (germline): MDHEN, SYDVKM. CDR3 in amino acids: CASSLLGQGLNTEAFF. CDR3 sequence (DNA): TGTGCCAGCAGCCTCCTGGGACAGGGGTTGAACACTGAAGCTTTCTTT.

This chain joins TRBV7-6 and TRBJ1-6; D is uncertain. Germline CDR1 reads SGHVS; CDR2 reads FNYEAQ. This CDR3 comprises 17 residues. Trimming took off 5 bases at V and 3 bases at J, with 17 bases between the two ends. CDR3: CASSPRPAGNYNSPLHF. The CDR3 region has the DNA TGTGCCAGCAGCCCCCGCCCGGCAGGCAACTATAATTCACCCCTCCACTTT. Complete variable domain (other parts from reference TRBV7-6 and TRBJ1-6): GAGVSQSPRYKVTKRGQDVALRCDPISGHVSLYWYRQALGQGPEFLTYFNYEAQQDKSGLPNDRFSAERPEGSISTLTIQRTEQRDSAMYRCASSPRPAGNYNSPLHFGNGTRLTVT.